Following are 8 T cell receptor beta chains from one sample sequenced in a study of T cell clonality in common variable immunodeficiency. Sequencing was performed with immunoSEQ multiplex PCR; in TCRdb, only in-frame clones are kept and a portion is missing. There are 45,000 to 70,000 clones in the sample, none observed a single time. The sequenced sample was peripheral blood mononuclear cells. All receptors derive from a person aged 18-70 years in good health.

This clone was counted many times. The CDR3 end falls 3 residues outside the read, so it is completed with the germline J gene. V usage is TRBV10-3 and J usage is TRBJ2-2; possible D gene TRBD1, 5 bases. The CDR3 runs 12 residues. V lost 5 bases and J lost 5, with 6 bases in between. CDR1 and CDR2 from the germline V gene are ENHRY and SYGVKD. CDR3 loop: CAISPGTGELFF. The sequenced part of the CDR3 DNA is TGTGCCATCAGTCCAGGGACCGGGGAG.

This clone was detected many times. The read terminates 3 residues ahead of where the CDR3 ends, so the germline J gene completes it. The chain carries TRBV7-2 and TRBJ1-1; D is perhaps TRBD1 (5 bases). Per germline, CDR1 SGHTA and CDR2 FQGNSA. The CDR3 has 14 amino acids. V shed 5 bases and J shed 4 bases, with 14 bases lying between them. The CDR3 sequence: CASSPIPGGTEAFF. The sequenced part of the CDR3 DNA is TGTGCCAGCAGCCCTATCCCGGGGGGCACTGAA.

This clone appeared many times. The sequence runs out 3 residues before the end of the CDR3; the remainder is reconstructed from the germline J gene. This rearrangement joins TRBV18 to TRBJ2-1, with 7 bases fitting TRBD1. The V segment lost 0 bases and the J segment 3 bases; nucleotides outside the gene matches: 8. Germline-derived CDR1 and CDR2 are KGHSH and LQKENI. This CDR3 is 17 amino acids long. This chain's CDR3 is CASSPPVGTVGYNEQFF. The CDR3 bases that were read are TGTGCCAGCTCACCACCGGTGGGGACAGTCGGCTACAATGAG.

This clone was counted many times. The read halts 3 residues ahead of the CDR3 end, with the missing end drawn from the germline J gene. The chain is built from TRBV20-1 and TRBJ2-1; weak D call: TRBD1 (6 bases). Germline CDR1 reads DFQATT; CDR2 reads SNEGSKA (reference sequence). V dropped 4 bases and J dropped 2 bases, with 15 bases sitting between them. The CDR3 consists of 15 residues. This CDR3 reads CSAKTTGPPYNEQFF. CDR3 DNA, as far as it was read: TGCAGTGCTAAAACTACAGGGCCCCCCTACAATGAG.

This clone was recorded many times. From the germline J gene comes the end of the CDR3, since the read stops 3 residues before it. V usage is TRBV7-9 and J usage is TRBJ2-7; 9 bases are a match to TRBD2. Germline trimming cut 3 bases from V and 6 bases from J; bases unmatched to any gene: 6. The CDR3 spans 14 residues. CDR1 is SEHNR and CDR2 is FQNEAQ in the germline V gene (reference sequence). CDR3 loop: CASSLREGHVEQYF. CDR3 DNA (partial): TGTGCCAGCAGCTTGCGGGAGGGCCACGTCGAG. The full variable domain, completed using reference TRBV7-9 and TRBJ2-7, is DTGVSQNPRHKITKRGQNVTFRCDPISEHNRLYWYRQTLGQGPEFLTYFQNEAQLEKSRLLSDRFSAERPKGSFSTLEIQRTEQGDSAMYLCASSLREGHVEQYFGPGTRLTVT.

Turning to this clone: The read ends 3 residues before the CDR3 terminus; that terminus is restored from the germline J gene. The chain uses TRBV5-3 and TRBJ2-5, with TRBD2 matching over 9 bases. TRBV5-3 is an open reading frame, and its role is uncertain. There are 20 residues in the CDR3. The V and J ends lost 2 bases and 1 base, in that order; junction bases with no gene match: 18. The covered CDR3 bases are TGTGCCAGAAGCTTAAGCAGGGCTAGCGGGGCCGCAAGTTTCCAAGAGACC. This codes for CARSLSRASGAASFQET. The full CDR3 sequence reads CARSLSRASGAASFQETQYF.

This clone was observed many times. The read comes to an end 3 residues before the CDR3 does, leaving the germline J gene to fill in the end. The genes are TRBV20-1 and TRBJ1-1; D possibly corresponds to TRBD1 (6 bases). The CDR3 runs 15 residues. Germline CDR1 and CDR2: DFQATT and SNEGSKA (reference sequence). Between the trimmed V and J ends, which lost 6 bases and 1 base, there was a span of 18 bases. CDR3 DNA, as far as it was read: TGCAGTGCGCCTCGCCCGACAGGAGAGAACACTGAA. Protein sequence: CSAPRPTGENTE. The full CDR3 protein reads CSAPRPTGENTEAFF.

As for this clone: The DNA ends 3 residues before the CDR3 does, and the rest of the CDR3 is filled in from the germline J gene. The chain links TRBV6-2 or TRBV6-3 to TRBJ1-6; tentative D call: TRBD1 (6 bases). CDR1 is MNHEY, CDR2 SVGEGT, per germline. The CDR3 contains 13 residues. Trimming removed 6 bases from V and 6 bases from J, with 9 bases in between. The sequenced CDR3 bases are TGTGCCAGCAGACTGGACAGTAATTCACCC. This encodes CASRLDSNSP. The full CDR3 sequence reads CASRLDSNSPLHF.